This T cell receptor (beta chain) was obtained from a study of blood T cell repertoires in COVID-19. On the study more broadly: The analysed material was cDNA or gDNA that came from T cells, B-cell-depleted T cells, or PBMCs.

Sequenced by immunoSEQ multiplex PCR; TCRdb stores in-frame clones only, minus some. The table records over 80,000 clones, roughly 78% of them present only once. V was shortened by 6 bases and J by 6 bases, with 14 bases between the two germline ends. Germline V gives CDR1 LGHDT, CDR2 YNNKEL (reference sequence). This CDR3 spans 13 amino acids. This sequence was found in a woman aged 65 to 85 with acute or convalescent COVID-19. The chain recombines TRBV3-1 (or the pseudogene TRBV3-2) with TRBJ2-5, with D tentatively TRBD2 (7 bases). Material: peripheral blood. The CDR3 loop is CASRPGGRKTQYF. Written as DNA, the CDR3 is TGTGCCAGCAGACCCGGGGGGCGAAAGACCCAGTACTTC.